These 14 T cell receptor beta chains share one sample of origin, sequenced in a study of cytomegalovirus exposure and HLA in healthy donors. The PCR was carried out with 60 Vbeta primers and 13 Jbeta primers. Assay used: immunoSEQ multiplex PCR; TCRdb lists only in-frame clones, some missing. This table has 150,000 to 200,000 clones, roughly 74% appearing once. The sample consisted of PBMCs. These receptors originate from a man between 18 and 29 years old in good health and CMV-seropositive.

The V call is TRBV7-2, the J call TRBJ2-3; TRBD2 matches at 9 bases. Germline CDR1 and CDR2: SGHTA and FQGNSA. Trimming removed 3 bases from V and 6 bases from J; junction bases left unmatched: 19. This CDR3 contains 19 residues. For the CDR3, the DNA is TGTGCCAGCAGCTTTTCTTCCCGGGGCTTAGCGGGAGAGGCGGATACGCAGTATTTT. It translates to CASSFSSRGLAGEADTQYF. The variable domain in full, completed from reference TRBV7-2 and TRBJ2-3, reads GAGVSQSPSNKVTEKGKDVELRCDPISGHTALYWYRQSLGQGLEFLIYFQGNSAPDKSGLPSDRFSAERTGGSVSTLTIQRTQQEDSAVYLCASSFSSRGLAGEADTQYFGPGTRLTVL.

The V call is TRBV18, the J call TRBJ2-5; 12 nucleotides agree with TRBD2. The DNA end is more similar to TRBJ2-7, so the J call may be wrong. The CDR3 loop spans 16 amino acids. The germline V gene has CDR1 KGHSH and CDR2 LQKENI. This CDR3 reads CASSPLTSGSLNEQYF. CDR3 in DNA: TGTGCCAGCTCACCACTGACTAGCGGGAGCTTAAACGAGCAGTACTTC.

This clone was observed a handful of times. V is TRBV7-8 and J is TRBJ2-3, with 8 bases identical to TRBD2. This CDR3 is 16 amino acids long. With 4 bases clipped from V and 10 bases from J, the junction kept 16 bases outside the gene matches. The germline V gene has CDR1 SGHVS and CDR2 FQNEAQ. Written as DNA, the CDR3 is TGTGCCAGCAGCTCGGCCGGACTAGCAGGACCAAGGTCGCAGTATTTT. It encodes CASSSAGLAGPRSQYF. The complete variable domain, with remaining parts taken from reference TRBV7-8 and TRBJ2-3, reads GAGVSQSPRYKVAKRGQDVALRCDPISGHVSLFWYQQALGQGPEFLTYFQNEAQLDKSGLPSDRFFAERPEGSVSTLKIQRTQQEDSAVYLCASSSAGLAGPRSQYFGPGTRLTVL.

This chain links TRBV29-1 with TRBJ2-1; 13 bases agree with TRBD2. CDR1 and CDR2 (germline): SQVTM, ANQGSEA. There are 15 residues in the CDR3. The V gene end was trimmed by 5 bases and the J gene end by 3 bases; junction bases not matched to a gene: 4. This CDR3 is CSVRLAGGLYNEQFF. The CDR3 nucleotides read TGCAGCGTTAGACTAGCGGGAGGCCTCTACAATGAGCAGTTCTTC.

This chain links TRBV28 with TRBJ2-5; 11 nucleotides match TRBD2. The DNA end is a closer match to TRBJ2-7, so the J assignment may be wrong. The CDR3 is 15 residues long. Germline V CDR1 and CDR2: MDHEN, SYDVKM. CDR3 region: CASTSLAGVSYEQYF. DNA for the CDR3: TGTGCCAGCACCTCACTAGCGGGAGTCTCCTACGAGCAGTACTTC.

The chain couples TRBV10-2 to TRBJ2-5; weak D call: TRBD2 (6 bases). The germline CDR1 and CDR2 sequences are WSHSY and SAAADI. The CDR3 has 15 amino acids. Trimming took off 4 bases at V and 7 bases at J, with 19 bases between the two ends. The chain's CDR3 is CASSVSGAQGGTQYF. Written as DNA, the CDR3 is TGCGCCAGCAGTGTTTCGGGAGCCCAGGGAGGGACCCAGTACTTC.

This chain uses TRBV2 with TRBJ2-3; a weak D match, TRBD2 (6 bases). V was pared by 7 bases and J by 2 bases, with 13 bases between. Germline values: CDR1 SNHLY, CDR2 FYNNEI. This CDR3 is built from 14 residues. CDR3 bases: TGTGCCAGCAACTGGCGGGGCTACACAGATACGCAGTATTTT. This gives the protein CASNWRGYTDTQYF.

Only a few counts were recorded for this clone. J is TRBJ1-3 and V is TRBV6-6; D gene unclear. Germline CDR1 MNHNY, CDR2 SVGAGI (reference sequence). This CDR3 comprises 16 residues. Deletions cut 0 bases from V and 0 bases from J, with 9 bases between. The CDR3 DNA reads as TGTGCCAGCAGTTACTCTGGGAGCACCTCTGGAAACACCATATATTTT. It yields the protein CASSYSGSTSGNTIYF.

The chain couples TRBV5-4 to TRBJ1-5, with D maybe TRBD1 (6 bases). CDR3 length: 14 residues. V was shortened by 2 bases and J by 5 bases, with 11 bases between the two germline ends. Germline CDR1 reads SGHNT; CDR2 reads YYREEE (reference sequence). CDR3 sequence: CASSLQGWDQPQHF. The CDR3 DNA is TGTGCCAGCAGCTTACAGGGTTGGGATCAGCCCCAGCATTTT.

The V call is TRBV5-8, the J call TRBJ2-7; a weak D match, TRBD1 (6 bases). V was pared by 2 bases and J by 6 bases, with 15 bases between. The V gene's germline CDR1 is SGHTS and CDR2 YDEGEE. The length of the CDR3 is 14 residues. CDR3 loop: CASSLQGRIGEQYF. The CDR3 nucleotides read TGTGCCAGCAGCTTACAGGGTCGGATCGGCGAGCAGTACTTC.

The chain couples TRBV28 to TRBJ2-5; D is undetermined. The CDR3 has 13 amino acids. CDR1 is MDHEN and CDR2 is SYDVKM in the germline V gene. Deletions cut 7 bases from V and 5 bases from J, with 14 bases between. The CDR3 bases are TGTGCCAGCACTTACCGAAGCCACGAGACCCAGTACTTC. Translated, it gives CASTYRSHETQYF.

The CDR3 reads CASKLAGGLSYEQYF. CDR3 DNA sequence: TGTGCCAGTAAGTTAGCGGGAGGTCTGTCCTACGAGCAGTACTTC. This chain joins TRBV19 and TRBJ2-7; 10 positions agree with TRBD2. Germline V CDR1 and CDR2: LNHDA, SQIVND (reference sequence). The CDR3 runs 15 residues. The trim removed 7 bases at V and 1 base at J, leaving 7 bases unmatched.

The CDR3 bases are TGTGCCAGCAGTTTATTTGGGCGTGGTGAAAAACTGTTTTTT. Translated, it gives CASSLFGRGEKLFF. V and J are TRBV27 and TRBJ1-4; D gene unclear. Germline V gives CDR1 MNHEY, CDR2 SMNVEV (reference sequence). Trimming left V 1 base short and J 7 bases short, with 10 bases between. The CDR3 has 14 residues.

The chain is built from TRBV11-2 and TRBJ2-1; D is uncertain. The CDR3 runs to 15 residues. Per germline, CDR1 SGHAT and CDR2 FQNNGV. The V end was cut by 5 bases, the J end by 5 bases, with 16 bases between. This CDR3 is CASSVTVVSNNEQFF. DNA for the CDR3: TGTGCCAGCAGCGTAACCGTAGTATCCAACAATGAGCAGTTCTTC.